A selection of T cell receptor beta chains follows, all from one sample in a study of the immune and genomic landscape of osteosarcoma. Produced via immunoSEQ multiplex PCR; TCRdb's table is partial and in-frame only. The sample records fewer than 3,500 clones, around 73% being singletons. The sample taken for sequencing was metastatic tumor tissue from the lung. The receptor source for this set is a woman under 30 with osteosarcoma. Each CDR3 is given with its conserved first and last residue. A D gene is named only where the DNA matches it firmly. Some rows have no size entry. The others give once, few or many, or a class for an expanded clone.

J: TRBJ1-2
size: few
D: NA
V: TRBV7-9
DNA: TGTGCCAGCAGCCCCGGTCGGGGCAGCTCCGGCTATGGCTACACCTTC
CDR3: CASSPGRGSSGYGYTF

J: TRBJ2-7
size: NA
D: TRBD1
V: TRBV14
DNA: TGTGCCAGCAGCCTTCGGGACAGGGGGGCCTACGAGCAGTACTTC
CDR3: CASSLRDRGAYEQYF

J: TRBJ1-1
size: NA
D: NA
V: TRBV6-5
DNA: TGTGCCAGCAGCGGGCAATTAAACACTGAAGCTTTCTTT
CDR3: CASSGQLNTEAFF

J: TRBJ1-1
size: NA
D: NA
V: TRBV5-5
DNA: TGTGCCAGCAGCCCCATGAACACTGAAGCTTTCTTT
CDR3: CASSPMNTEAFF

J: TRBJ1-1
size: NA
D: NA
V: TRBV21-1
DNA: TGTGCCAGCAGCAACCCACAGGACAGGGACAAAGCTTTCTTT
CDR3: CASSNPQDRDKAFF

J: TRBJ1-3
size: NA
D: NA
V: TRBV11-2
DNA: TGTGCCAGCACCCAACGCAGGAGGAGCTCTGGAAACACCATATATTTT
CDR3: CASTQRRRSSGNTIYF

J: TRBJ1-1
size: NA
D: TRBD1
V: TRBV9
DNA: TGTGCCAGCAGCCCCAGGGGGCGCAAGACTGAAGCTTTCTTT
CDR3: CASSPRGRKTEAFF

J: TRBJ2-3
size: NA
D: TRBD2
V: TRBV19
DNA: TGTGCCAGTAGTGTGATAATTCCGGGACTAGTGGAGGCAGATACGCAGTATTTT
CDR3: CASSVIIPGLVEADTQYF

J: TRBJ2-3
size: NA
D: TRBD1
V: TRBV7-3
DNA: TGTGCCAGCAGCTTAACCGGGACAGGGGAGGATACGCAGTATTTT
CDR3: CASSLTGTGEDTQYF

J: TRBJ1-2
size: NA
D: TRBD1
V: TRBV4-3
DNA: TGCGCCAGCAGCCAAAACGATCCGGGACAGGGATGGGGCTACACCTTC
CDR3: CASSQNDPGQGWGYTF

J: TRBJ1-4
size: NA
D: NA
V: TRBV2
DNA: TGTGCCAGCGGGAAAGGGAGGGCTAATGAAAAACTGTTTTTT
CDR3: CASGKGRANEKLFF

J: TRBJ1-5
size: NA
D: NA
V: TRBV25-1
DNA: TGTGCCAGCGCCAAAGGGTTACAGCCCCAGCATTTT
CDR3: CASAKGLQPQHF

J: TRBJ2-2
size: NA
D: NA
V: TRBV12-2
DNA: TGTGCAAGTCGCTTATTGGACAGGGGGTGCACCGGGGAGCTGTTTTTT
CDR3: CASRLLDRGCTGELFF

J: TRBJ2-2
size: NA
D: NA
V: TRBV30
DNA: TGTGCCTGGAGTGTACGTTGGATCGGGGAGCTGTTTTTT
CDR3: CAWSVRWIGELFF

J: TRBJ2-2
size: once
D: NA
V: TRBV5-1
DNA: TGCGCCAGCAGCTTGGACCCTCAGGGTTTTAGAACCGGGGAGCTGTTTTTT
CDR3: CASSLDPQGFRTGELFF

J: TRBJ2-2
size: NA
D: NA
V: TRBV19
DNA: TGTGCCAGTAGTCATACAGGGTTAGGAATCGGGGAGCTGTTTTTT
CDR3: CASSHTGLGIGELFF

J: TRBJ2-5
size: NA
D: NA
V: TRBV5-4
DNA: TGTGCCAGCAGCTCGGGACAATTTACGGAGACCCAGTACTTC
CDR3: CASSSGQFTETQYF

J: TRBJ1-2
size: NA
D: NA
V: TRBV5-8
DNA: TGTGCCAGCAGCCCACGACAGGTGAACTATGGCTACACCTTC
CDR3: CASSPRQVNYGYTF

J: TRBJ2-2
size: NA
D: TRBD2
V: TRBV2
DNA: TGTGCCAGCAGACTACTAGCGGGGGGAACCGGGGAGCTGTTTTTT
CDR3: CASRLLAGGTGELFF

J: TRBJ2-3
size: once
D: NA
V: TRBV11-2
DNA: TGTGCCAGCAGCGCGACAGATACGCAGTATTTT
CDR3: CASSATDTQYF

J: TRBJ2-2
size: NA
D: TRBD2
V: TRBV5-4
DNA: TGTGCCAGCAGCCGCGGACTAGCGGACACCGGGGAGCTGTTTTTT
CDR3: CASSRGLADTGELFF

J: TRBJ2-7
size: NA
D: TRBD2
V: TRBV5-1
DNA: TGCGCCAGCCAGACTAGCGGGGGCGAGGGCTACGAGCAGTACTTC
CDR3: CASQTSGGEGYEQYF

J: TRBJ2-2
size: NA
D: NA
V: TRBV5-1
DNA: TGCGCCAGCAGGATGGCCGGGGGGAACACCGGGGAGCTGTTTTTT
CDR3: CASRMAGGNTGELFF

J: TRBJ2-5
size: NA
D: TRBD2
V: TRBV12-5
DNA: TGTGCTAGTGGTTTGGGTGCTAGCGGGGGGCCCGTGGAGACCCAGTACTTC
CDR3: CASGLGASGGPVETQYF

J: TRBJ2-3
size: NA
D: TRBD2
V: TRBV5-1
DNA: TGCGCCAGCAGCTTGTGGCTAGCGGGAGGGACAGATACGCAGTATTTT
CDR3: CASSLWLAGGTDTQYF

J: TRBJ1-6
size: NA
D: NA
V: TRBV5-4
DNA: TGTGCCAGCAGCTTGGGAGGCGTTAATTCACCCCTCCACTTT
CDR3: CASSLGGVNSPLHF

J: TRBJ2-3
size: NA
D: TRBD2
V: TRBV4-3
DNA: TGCGCCAGCAGCCAAGACCGGACTAGCGGGGGACCCACAGATACGCAGTATTTT
CDR3: CASSQDRTSGGPTDTQYF